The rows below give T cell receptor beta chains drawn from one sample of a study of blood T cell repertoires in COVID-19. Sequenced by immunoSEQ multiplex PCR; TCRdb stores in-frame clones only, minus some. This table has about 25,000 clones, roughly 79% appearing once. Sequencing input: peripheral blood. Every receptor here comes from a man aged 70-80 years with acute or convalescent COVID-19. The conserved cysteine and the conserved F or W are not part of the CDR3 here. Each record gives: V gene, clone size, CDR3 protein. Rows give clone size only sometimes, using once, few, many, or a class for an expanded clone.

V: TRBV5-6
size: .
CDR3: ASTPGRGRGMETQY

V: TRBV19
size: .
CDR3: ASSIWAQGGRRAANVLT

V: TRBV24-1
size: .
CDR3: ATSSNPGTGELF

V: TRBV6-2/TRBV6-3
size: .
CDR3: ASSPAADRTYGYT

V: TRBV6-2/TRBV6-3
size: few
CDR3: ASSSRRRAHTDTQY

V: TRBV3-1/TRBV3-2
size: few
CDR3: ASSQDPRLCSYNSPLH

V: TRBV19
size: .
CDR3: ASSIGTSGSPSTDTQY

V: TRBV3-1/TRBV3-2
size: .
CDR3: ASSQGRLGNTEAF

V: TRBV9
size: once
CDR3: ASSVVGQGMDTIY

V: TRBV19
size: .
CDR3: ASTTWAANYGYT

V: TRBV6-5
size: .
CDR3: ASSHRAPSGNTIY

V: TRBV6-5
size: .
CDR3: ASSYSGQGNNEQF

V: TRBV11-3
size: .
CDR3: ASSPLGKTDTQY

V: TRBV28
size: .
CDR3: ASAEANEQF

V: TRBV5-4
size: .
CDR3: ASSFKRGTDTQY

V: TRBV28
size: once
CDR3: ASSLSGTVQETQY

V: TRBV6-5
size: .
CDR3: ASRRNQGGGNTIY

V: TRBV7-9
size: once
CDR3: ASSLVVQGSGYT

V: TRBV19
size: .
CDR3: ASSTTGQPNQPQH

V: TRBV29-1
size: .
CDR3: SVPGQGANYGYT

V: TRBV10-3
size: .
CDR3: AISEAGGAETQY

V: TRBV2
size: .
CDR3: ASSEGPGRGYGYT

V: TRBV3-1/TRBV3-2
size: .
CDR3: ASREETQY

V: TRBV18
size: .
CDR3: ASSPQGLDSPLH

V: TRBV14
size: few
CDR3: ASSSRTALGGSYEQY

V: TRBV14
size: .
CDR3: ASSPRARRVNTEAF

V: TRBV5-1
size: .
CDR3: ASGLRSDNGYT

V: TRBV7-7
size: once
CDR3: ASSRLAGGYNEQF

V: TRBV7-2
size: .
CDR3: ASSPPGQRAYT

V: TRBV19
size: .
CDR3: ASSTGQGMNTEAF

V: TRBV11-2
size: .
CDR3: ASSLVLSPPGTEAF

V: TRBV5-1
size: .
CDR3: ASSYFMSTDTQY

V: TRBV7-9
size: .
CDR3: ASSLSSNEQF

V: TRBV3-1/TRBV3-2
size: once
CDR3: ASSQVGGLATDTQY

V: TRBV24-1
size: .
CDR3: ATSDLRGVGADTQY

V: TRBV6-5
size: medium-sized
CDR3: ASGRGTQY

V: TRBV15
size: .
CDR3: ATSRRQGVAF